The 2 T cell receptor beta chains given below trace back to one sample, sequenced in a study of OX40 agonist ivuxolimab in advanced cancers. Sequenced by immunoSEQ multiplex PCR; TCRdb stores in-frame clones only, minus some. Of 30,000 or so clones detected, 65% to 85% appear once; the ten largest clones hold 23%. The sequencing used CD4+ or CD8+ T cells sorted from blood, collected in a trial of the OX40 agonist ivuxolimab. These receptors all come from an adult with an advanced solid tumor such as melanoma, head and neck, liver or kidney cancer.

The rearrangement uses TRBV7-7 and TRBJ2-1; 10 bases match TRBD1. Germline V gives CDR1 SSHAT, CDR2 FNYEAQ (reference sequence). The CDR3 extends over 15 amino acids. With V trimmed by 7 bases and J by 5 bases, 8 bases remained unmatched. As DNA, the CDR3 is TGTGCCAGCACCGCGGGGACAGGGGAGCACAATGAGCAGTTCTTC. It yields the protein CASTAGTGEHNEQFF.

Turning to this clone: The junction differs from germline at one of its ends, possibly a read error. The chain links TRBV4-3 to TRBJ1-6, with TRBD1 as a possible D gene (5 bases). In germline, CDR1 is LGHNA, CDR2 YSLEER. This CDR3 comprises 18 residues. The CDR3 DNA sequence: TGCGCCGGCAGCCAAGATTATTATTCCGGCAGGGCTAATTCACCCCTCCACTTT. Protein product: CAGSQDYYSGRANSPLHF.